These T cell receptor beta chains were read from a single sample in a study of Graves' ophthalmopathy and Graves' hyperthyroidism. TCRdb re-analysed the multiplex PCR reads in MiXCR, keeping a single row per CDR3 protein. The sample lists over a million distinct CDR3 sequences; about 36% were seen once. Sequenced: peripheral blood or thyroid tissue (not recorded which). The source of these receptors is an adult man with Graves' hyperthyroidism. CDR3s include the opening cysteine and the closing phenylalanine or tryptophan. Each record gives: J gene, D gene, clone size, V gene, CDR3 protein, CDR3 DNA. D genes are given only for firm matches. Clone size is stated in some rows and not others, as once, few, many or a class when expanded.

TRBJ2-5 | - | - | TRBV24-1 | CATSTPAETQYF | TGTGCCACCAGTACTCCGGCAGAGACCCAGTACTTC
TRBJ2-7 | - | many | TRBV7-2 | CASSFASYEQYF | TGTGCCAGCAGCTTTGCCTCCTACGAGCAGTACTTC
TRBJ2-7 | - | - | TRBV5-1 | CASTRDSSSYEQYF | TGCGCCAGCACCCGGGACTCCAGCTCCTACGAGCAGTACTTC
TRBJ1-5 | - | many | TRBV15 | CATSRDKGSINQPQHF | TGTGCCACCAGCAGAGATAAGGGGTCTATCAATCAGCCCCAGCATTTT
TRBJ2-7 | - | many | TRBV4-3 | CASSHRVGESYEQYF | TGCGCCAGCAGCCATCGGGTCGGCGAGTCCTACGAGCAGTACTTC
TRBJ1-2 | - | many | TRBV4-3 | CASSQGLGNYGYTF | TGCGCCAGCAGCCAAGGTTTGGGGAACTATGGCTACACCTTC
TRBJ1-2 | TRBD1 | few | TRBV9 | CAGSPRTGPNYGYTF | TGTGCCGGCAGCCCACGGACAGGTCCTAACTATGGCTACACCTTC
TRBJ2-5 | - | many | TRBV10-2 | CASSESIRGGETQYF | TGCGCCAGCAGTGAATCTATAAGGGGCGGAGAGACCCAGTACTTC
TRBJ2-5 | TRBD1 | few | TRBV7-3 | CASSLGTDFQETQYF | TGTGCCAGCAGCCTCGGGACAGACTTTCAAGAGACCCAGTACTTC
TRBJ2-6 | - | - | TRBV4-3 | CASSQDGANVLTF | TGCGCCAGCAGCCAAGATGGGGCCAACGTCCTGACTTTC
TRBJ1-2 | - | few | TRBV6-6 | CASRSQGVRGYTF | TGTGCCAGCCGGTCTCAAGGGGTGCGTGGCTACACCTTC
TRBJ2-7 | - | many | TRBV12-3/TRBV12-4 | CASSLGGVVSYEQYF | TGTGCCAGCAGCCTAGGGGGTGTTGTGTCCTACGAGCAGTACTTC
TRBJ2-2 | - | - | TRBV2 | CASLQDGELFF | TGTGCCAGCCTACAGGACGGGGAGCTGTTTTTT
TRBJ2-2 | - | many | TRBV10-3 | CAIRIGTGELFF | TGTGCCATCAGAATCGGAACCGGGGAGCTGTTTTTT
TRBJ1-5 | TRBD1 | - | TRBV9 | CASSRSQGASNQPQHF | TGTGCCAGCAGCCGATCGCAGGGGGCTAGCAATCAGCCCCAGCATTTT
TRBJ2-7 | - | many | TRBV7-9 | CASSLAIGGSSYEQYF | TGTGCCAGCAGCTTAGCCATAGGGGGGAGCTCCTACGAGCAGTACTTC
TRBJ2-5 | - | many | TRBV12-3/TRBV12-4 | CASSLVEGGRETQYF | TGTGCCAGCAGTTTAGTTGAGGGAGGCCGAGAGACCCAGTACTTC
TRBJ1-5 | TRBD1 | - | TRBV10-1 | CASLGTVFYRSNQPQHF | TGCGCCAGCCTTGGGACAGTCTTTTATCGGAGCAATCAGCCCCAGCATTTT
TRBJ2-5 | - | many | TRBV19 | CASSIGTQETQYF | TGTGCCAGCAGCATAGGGACCCAAGAGACCCAGTACTTC
TRBJ2-7 | - | few | TRBV6-1 | CASRSSTLGEYF | TGTGCCAGCAGGTCCTCAACCCTAGGAGAGTACTTC
TRBJ1-6 | TRBD1 | many | TRBV20-1 | CSARFIGTGSSPLHF | TGCAGTGCTAGATTTATCGGGACAGGGTCTTCACCCCTCCACTTT
TRBJ2-7 | TRBD2 | many | TRBV6-6 | CASRTSGGLYEQYF | TGTGCCAGCCGAACTAGCGGGGGCCTCTACGAGCAGTACTTC
TRBJ2-5 | TRBD2 | few | TRBV7-2 | CASSVRLASVETQYF | TGTGCCAGCAGCGTCAGACTAGCTAGTGTAGAGACCCAGTACTTC
TRBJ1-1 | - | many | TRBV6-1 | CASRQGPSNTEAFF | TGTGCCAGCCGGCAGGGACCGTCGAACACTGAAGCTTTCTTT
TRBJ1-5 | - | - | TRBV4-1 | CASSQVGIYKGRNQPQHF | TGCGCCAGCAGCCAAGTGGGAATTTATAAGGGCCGCAATCAGCCCCAGCATTTT
TRBJ2-2 | - | few | TRBV20-1 | CSARHPGSTGELFF | TGCAGTGCTAGGCACCCGGGCAGCACCGGGGAGCTGTTTTTT
TRBJ1-1 | - | few | TRBV7-2 | CASSQVDRLNTEAFF | TGCGCCAGCAGCCAGGTCGACAGGCTGAACACTGAAGCTTTCTTT
TRBJ2-2 | - | - | TRBV12-3/TRBV12-4 | CASSRITQDGVDTGELFF | TGTGCCAGCAGTCGAATTACCCAGGACGGCGTTGACACCGGGGAGCTGTTTTTT
TRBJ2-5 | - | many | TRBV7-6 | CASSLVALGETQYF | TGTGCCAGCAGCTTAGTTGCTCTGGGAGAGACCCAGTACTTC
TRBJ2-5 | - | - | TRBV25-1 | CASSLRQQLQETQYF | TGTGCCAGCAGTCTACGGCAACAGCTGCAAGAGACCCAGTACTTC
TRBJ1-3 | TRBD1 | many | TRBV9 | CASSGDRGSGNTIYF | TGTGCCAGCAGCGGGGACAGGGGTTCAGGAAACACCATATATTTT
TRBJ2-7 | - | many | TRBV2 | CASNRAVLRALYEQYF | TGTGCCAGCAACCGTGCCGTCTTGAGGGCTCTCTACGAGCAGTACTTC
TRBJ2-7 | - | - | TRBV20-1 | CSARDRVSFSYEQYF | TGCAGTGCTAGAGATAGGGTTAGCTTTTCCTACGAGCAGTACTTC
TRBJ1-5 | - | - | TRBV19 | CASSMVVHSNQPQHF | TGTGCCAGTAGTATGGTGGTCCACAGCAATCAGCCCCAACATTTT
TRBJ2-5 | - | - | TRBV12-3/TRBV12-4 | CASRNRHLLRETQYF | TGTGCCAGCAGGAATAGACACCTCCTAAGGGAGACCCAGTACTTC
TRBJ2-6 | - | many | TRBV7-6 | CASSLEVRNSGANVLTF | TGTGCCAGCAGCTTAGAAGTAAGGAACTCTGGGGCCAACGTCCTGACTTTC
TRBJ1-1 | - | many | TRBV11-2 | CASSLVGASSYTEAFF | TGTGCCAGCAGCTTAGTAGGGGCCAGTTCTTACACTGAAGCTTTCTTT
TRBJ1-5 | - | - | TRBV6-2/TRBV6-3 | CASSPTTYSQHF | TGTGCCAGCAGCCCCACAACCTACTCCCAGCATTTT
TRBJ1-1 | - | - | TRBV29-1 | CSSGTDAGDTEAFF | TGCAGCTCAGGGACTGATGCGGGTGACACTGAAGCTTTCTTT
TRBJ1-3 | - | - | TRBV12-3/TRBV12-4 | CASSFGHEGNTIYF | TGTGCCAGCAGTTTTGGACATGAGGGGAACACCATATATTTT
TRBJ1-5 | - | many | TRBV15 | CATSVSRGYSNQPQHF | TGTGCCACCAGTGTTTCCCGGGGTTATAGCAATCAGCCCCAGCATTTT
TRBJ2-7 | TRBD2 | many | TRBV19 | CATQSGGNSYEQYF | TGTGCCACCCAGAGCGGGGGGAACTCCTACGAGCAGTACTTC
TRBJ2-5 | TRBD2 | - | TRBV7-9 | CASSLGTRTSGDETQYF | TGTGCCAGCAGCTTAGGGACCCGGACTAGCGGGGATGAGACCCAGTACTTC
TRBJ1-5 | - | many | TRBV11-3 | CASTRTAPGQPQHF | TGTGCCAGCACCCGGACTGCTCCGGGTCAGCCCCAGCATTTT
TRBJ1-6 | - | many | TRBV2 | CASSVTKSPLHF | TGTGCCAGCAGCGTGACTAAGTCACCCCTCCACTTT
TRBJ2-5 | TRBD1 | many | TRBV5-6 | CASSLPDRVKTQYF | TGTGCCAGCAGCTTGCCGGACAGGGTGAAGACCCAGTACTTC